This entry is about one T cell receptor beta chain. The antigen it recognizes is unknown. No qualities accompany the bases; no much larger clone lies one base away. The sample's time point label, decoded: week 23, last vaccination. Each vaccine dose, consisting of 300 ug of a 20-mer mutant IDH1 peptide in Montanide, was administered subcutaneously with topical imiquimod. The donors had newly diagnosed IDH1-mutant astrocytomas of WHO grade 3 or 4 that showed loss of nuclear ATRX. The samples were drawn from NOA16, a multicentre, single-arm, open-label phase I trial in Germany that tested a mutant IDH1 peptide vaccine in humans for the first time. Genomic DNA for TCRB sequencing was extracted from EDTA blood using the DNeasy Blood and Tissue Kit. This record comes from a study of a mutant IDH1 vaccine in newly diagnosed glioma (dated by TCRdb to about 2021). With respect to the entire study: Patients received eight vaccinations in weeks 1, 3, 5, 7, 11, 15, 19 and 23, corresponding to visits V03 through V10. In the chemotherapy-containing groups, vaccination started alongside temozolomide cycles, whereas in patients who had radiotherapy alone it started 4-6 weeks after radiotherapy. Of the 32 patients who were treated, around 62% were male and approximately 38% were female, and the mean age was around 41 years. Before enrollment, most patients had been given radiochemotherapy with temozolomide as standard therapy, while the rest had received either radiotherapy alone or temozolomide alone. Six visits were used for peripheral blood collection: V03 (baseline), V05, V07, V10, V12 and V13. Longitudinal TCRB deep sequencing was performed for fewer than 30 treated patients wherever samples were available for exploratory analyses.

Receptor libraries were prepared by the immunoSEQ multiplex PCR assay. Rearranged TCR beta chain sequences were amplified using the hsTCRB Kit according to the manufacturer's protocol. Sequencing of TCRB libraries was carried out on an Illumina MiSeq. In the authors' own workflow: Demultiplexing, trimming and gene mapping were performed with the kit vendor's proprietary platform. This immuneACCESS table, as held by TCRdb, lists in-frame sequences with V and J called but not all clones. Of the missing ones, under half trace to an unresolved V gene in checked studies; the others have no known cause. From that table come the V and J calls and clone size; the DNA was used to work out D and trimming. The table for this sample lists roughly 76,000 clones; 70% to 90% of them were counted only once. The leading ten clones occupy around 2% of the sample. General findings and caveats noted by the study authors: Changes in the top peripheral T cell clonotypes picked up by TCRB sequencing did not appear to be linked to pseudoprogression. The authors noted that analyses of patient blood samples could not be reproduced because of sample limitations. PBMC samples for TCRB deep sequencing were selected based on availability. Across multiple MHC alleles, vaccine-induced immune responses were seen in around 93% of patients.

The CDR3 spans 13 residues, from the cysteine through the phenylalanine. This entry keeps only the CDR3 DNA: 39 bases, framed from base 1. Looking up the germline V gene yields CDR1 MNHEY and CDR2 SVGAGI. Relative to germline, V is 6 bases shorter and J is 3 bases shorter, with 11 bases between their ends. This sequence originates from a man aged 25 to 40 with glioma. Some clones in this sample may be carry-over from other donors' samples. Sample: PBMCs, taken from a glioma patient whose treatment included an IDH1 peptide vaccine. This receptor chain uses TRBV6-5 and TRBJ1-2; TRBD1 is perhaps the D gene, given 6 matching bases. The bases are TGTGCCAGCAGGGGGGCCAGTTACTATGGCTACACCTTC. Its protein reads: CASRGASYYGYTF.